Listed here is a single TCR beta chain. Its antigen is unidentified. The sample belongs to a study of cytomegalovirus exposure and HLA in healthy donors. Findings and limits, study-wide: Rare TCR sequences predominated, though certain public TCRs were found in many donors. Fewer N-insertions than the 666-donor mean were reportedly shown by an Asian-associated ancestry cluster in a later analysis.

The CDR3 sequence is 14 residues long. J was trimmed by 4 bases and V by 6 bases; bases with no gene match: 9. Germline loops: CDR1 SNHLY, CDR2 FYNNEI. The study ran its PCR with 60 Vbeta and 13 Jbeta primers. TCRdb keeps only in-frame clones here, not all; method: immunoSEQ multiplex PCR. This sample has 150,000 to 200,000 clones, with about 80% found just once. This sequence joins TRBV2 and TRBJ2-7; 7 bases fit TRBD1. Material for sequencing was PBMCs. The sequence was obtained from a woman under 30 in good health and CMV-seropositive. CDR3: CASRPDRSGYEQYF. Written as DNA, the CDR3 is TGTGCCAGCAGACCGGACAGGAGTGGGTACGAGCAGTACTTC.